This TCR beta chain was sequenced for a study of CXCR3-negative and CXCR3-positive naive CD8 T cells. The germline CDR1 and CDR2 sequences are LNHDA and SQIVND (reference sequence). The CDR3 runs 15 residues. Researchers prepared the TRB cDNA libraries using 5' RACE with UMI labels. TCRdb derives one entry per CDR3 protein from the 5' RACE reads, leaving out DNA. The sample holds roughly 8,700 distinct CDR3 sequences. What was sequenced was naive CXCR3- CD8+ T cells from blood. The subset is: CD45RO-CCR7+CD27+CD95- naive CD8+ T cells lacking CXCR3 (TNR3-). The rearrangement links TRBV19 to TRBJ2-3; checking the TCRdb D call of TRBD1 is not possible without DNA. The TCR sequence derives from a human donor in good health. Some clones in this sample may be carry-over from other donors' samples. CDR3 sequence reads: CASSIGDREGDTQYF.